These 20 T cell receptor beta chains were sequenced from one sample in a study of blood T cells in healthy people across ages. With a J-beta primer mix and a sample-barcoded 5' primer, a second PCR ran about 7 to 11 cycles. TCRdb reanalysed the 5' RACE reads using MiXCR and keeps one entry per CDR3 protein. In the table there are 890,000 or so distinct CDR3 sequences, approximately 59% of which are singletons. The specimen sequenced was blood. These receptors were obtained from a man aged 30 to 45 in good health.

The chain has TRBV10-3 and TRBJ2-1, with D tentatively TRBD2 (6 bases). CDR1 and CDR2 (germline): ENHRY, SYGVKD. The CDR3 sequence is 14 residues long. Between the trimmed V and J ends, which lost 5 bases and 8 bases, there was a span of 16 bases. The CDR3: CAISPTGVDHEQFF. For the CDR3, the DNA is TGTGCCATCAGTCCTACGGGGGTAGATCATGAGCAGTTCTTC.

The chain has TRBV29-1 and TRBJ2-1; 14 bases line up with TRBD2. The V gene's germline CDR1 is SQVTM and CDR2 ANQGSEA. The CDR3 contains 17 residues. The ends lost 3 bases at V and 8 bases at J; junction bases unmatched: 12. CDR3 bases: TGCAGCGTTGAGGGACTAGCGGGGGAGTCGGGGTTGGATGAGCAGTTCTTC. Residues: CSVEGLAGESGLDEQFF.

This clonotype was detected once. The rearrangement links TRBV7-2 to TRBJ2-3; 8 bases fit TRBD2. The CDR3 is made up of 18 amino acids. From germline, CDR1 is SGHTA and CDR2 FQGNSA. J was trimmed by 2 bases and V by 5 bases; bases with no gene match: 15. Here the CDR3 reads CASSVLSKTGGPTDTQYF. The CDR3 DNA sequence: TGTGCCAGCAGCGTACTATCGAAAACGGGGGGGCCCACAGATACGCAGTATTTT.

This clonotype has only one observation. V gene TRBV27 combines with J gene TRBJ2-3; no clear D. The CDR3 is made up of 15 amino acids. Trimming shortened V by 0 bases and J by 0 bases, and 7 bases separated the two germline ends. Looked up from germline, CDR1 is MNHEY and CDR2 is SMNVEV (reference sequence). CDR3 bases: TGTGCCAGCAGTTTATCCACAGCTAGCACAGATACGCAGTATTTT. Residues: CASSLSTASTDTQYF.

This rearrangement joins TRBV6-2 or TRBV6-3 to TRBJ2-1; D is unclear. V lost 6 bases to trimming and J lost 7 bases, with 7 bases between them. This CDR3 contains 11 residues. Germline loops: CDR1 MNHEY, CDR2 SVGEGT. CDR3 amino acids: CASREWNEQFF. The CDR3 DNA is TGTGCCAGCAGGGAGTGGAATGAGCAGTTCTTC.

This clonotype was seen a handful of times. The chain is built from TRBV4-1 and TRBJ2-1, with TRBD1 as a possible D gene (9 bases). V was clipped by 4 bases and J by 6 bases, with 19 bases between them. The germline V gene encodes CDR1 MGHRA and CDR2 YSYEKL. This CDR3 region has 16 residues. CDR3 in DNA: TGCGCCAGCAGCCCGGGAGGGACAGGGCTACTCAATGAGCAGTTCTTC. It translates to CASSPGGTGLLNEQFF.

V usage is TRBV13 and J usage is TRBJ2-1; D is undetermined. There are 13 residues in the CDR3. Germline V CDR1 and CDR2: PRHDT, FYEKMQ (reference sequence). V lost 5 bases and J 10 bases, leaving 15 bases between the germline ends. The CDR3 loop is CASSVRSYKEQFF. CDR3 nucleotides: TGTGCCAGCAGCGTTAGGTCCTATAAGGAGCAGTTCTTC.

This clonotype was recorded a few times. This rearrangement joins TRBV10-3 to TRBJ1-2; D is uncertain. CDR1 is ENHRY, CDR2 SYGVKD, per germline. This CDR3 spans 13 amino acids. Trimming took off 6 bases at V and 6 bases at J, with 14 bases between the two ends. CDR3 sequence (DNA): TGTGCCATCAGCCCCGAGAGGGAGGATGGCTACACCTTC. It codes for CAISPEREDGYTF.

The J gene is TRBJ1-5, the V gene TRBV2, with D possibly being TRBD1 (5 bases). The CDR3 is 15 residues long. The V and J ends lost 8 bases and 7 bases respectively, with 21 bases between them. Germline V gene data show CDR1 as SNHLY and CDR2 as FYNNEI. For the CDR3, the DNA is TGTGCCAGCTTTCCCGACGGGGGTCGGAACCAGCCCCAGCATTTT. Translated, it gives CASFPDGGRNQPQHF.

This clonotype has just a few counts. CDR3: CSAPDPTSNEQFF. In DNA, the CDR3 is TGCAGTGCTCCTGACCCGACTAGCAATGAGCAGTTCTTC. V and J are TRBV20-1 and TRBJ2-1, with D perhaps matching TRBD2 (6 bases). This CDR3 has 13 residues. CDR1 and CDR2 (germline): DFQATT, SNEGSKA (reference sequence). V lost 5 bases to trimming and J lost 6 bases, with 14 bases between them.

This chain joins TRBV6-1 and TRBJ1-5, with a tentative D call TRBD1 (5 bases). The CDR3 has 15 amino acids. The germline V and J ends were trimmed by 0 bases and 5 bases, with 11 bases remaining between them. Per the germline V gene, CDR1 is MNHNS and CDR2 is SASEGT. The CDR3 DNA reads TGTGCCAGCAGTGAAGCCGCAGGGAGATATCAGCCCCAGCATTTT. This sequence encodes CASSEAAGRYQPQHF.

Only a few counts were recorded for this clonotype. V and J are TRBV20-1 and TRBJ2-3; 8 positions agree with TRBD2. The germline V gene has CDR1 DFQATT and CDR2 SNEGSKA (reference sequence). The CDR3 extends over 14 amino acids. The J segment lost 4 bases and the V segment lost 3 bases, leaving 6 bases of the junction unmatched. This CDR3 reads CSASGTRLSDTQYF. In DNA, the CDR3 is TGCAGTGCTAGTGGGACTAGATTGTCAGATACGCAGTATTTT.

A few counts support this clonotype. V usage is TRBV20-1 and J usage is TRBJ2-3; the match to TRBD2 covers 8 bases. Germline CDR1 reads DFQATT; CDR2 reads SNEGSKA (reference sequence). V dropped 5 bases and J dropped 4; count of bases not matched to a gene: 8. CDR3 length: 14 residues. The CDR3 is CSAPTSGGPDTQYF. DNA for the CDR3: TGCAGTGCTCCTACTAGCGGAGGCCCAGATACGCAGTATTTT.

This CDR3 reads CASSLSGGASGEQFF. In nucleotides, the CDR3 is TGTGCCAGCAGCTTAAGCGGGGGGGCGTCGGGTGAGCAGTTCTTC. The J gene is TRBJ2-1, the V gene TRBV7-3; 9 positions match TRBD2. This CDR3 has 15 residues. In germline, CDR1 is SGHTA, CDR2 FQGTGA. Losses at the gene ends were 1 base for V and 9 bases for J; bases not matched to a gene: 7.

The chain joins TRBV9 to TRBJ2-5; unclear D gene. The J call may be faulty, since TRBJ2-7 better matches the DNA end. CDR1 and CDR2 (germline): SGDLS, YYNGEE. The CDR3 totals 14 residues. The CDR3 nucleotides read TGTGCCAGCAGCGGAGCCTCCCGCGGATCCGAGCAGTACTTC. This encodes CASSGASRGSEQYF.

This chain uses TRBV7-3 with TRBJ2-7; 7 nucleotides line up with TRBD1. The CDR3 loop spans 16 amino acids. The V segment lost 2 bases and the J segment 2 bases; nucleotides outside the gene matches: 9. The V gene's germline CDR1 is SGHTA and CDR2 FQGTGA. Here the CDR3 reads CASSLSPPGQTYEQYF. CDR3 bases: TGTGCCAGCAGCTTATCCCCTCCGGGACAGACCTACGAGCAGTACTTC.

The table lists this clonotype with a few counts. This chain joins TRBV20-1 and TRBJ2-7; maybe TRBD2 (7 bases). Germline V gene lookup returns CDR1 DFQATT and CDR2 SNEGSKA (reference sequence). The CDR3 is made up of 14 amino acids. Deletions cut 2 bases from V and 7 bases from J, with 18 bases between. CDR3 residues: CSARFLGGRGEQYF. CDR3 sequence (DNA): TGCAGTGCTAGATTTCTCGGGGGGCGGGGGGAGCAGTACTTC.

This clonotype showed up just a few times. The chain has TRBV7-8 and TRBJ2-7; a possible D gene is TRBD2 (5 bases). The V gene's germline CDR1 is SGHVS and CDR2 FQNEAQ. V lost 8 bases, J lost 6 bases, and 20 bases lay in between. CDR3 length: 14 residues. The CDR3 DNA reads TGTGCCAGCGGAGGTTCTACGCCGAGGTCCGAGCAGTACTTC. As protein: CASGGSTPRSEQYF. The full variable domain, with the rest looked up from reference TRBV7-8 and TRBJ2-7, is GAGVSQSPRYKVAKRGQDVALRCDPISGHVSLFWYQQALGQGPEFLTYFQNEAQLDKSGLPSDRFFAERPEGSVSTLKIQRTQQEDSAVYLCASGGSTPRSEQYFGPGTRLTVT.

The chain employs TRBV20-1 and TRBJ2-7, with D perhaps matching TRBD2 (6 bases). CDR3 length: 17 amino acids. V dropped 6 bases and J dropped 5 bases, with 29 bases sitting between them. Germline V gene lookup returns CDR1 DFQATT and CDR2 SNEGSKA (reference sequence). The DNA for the CDR3 is TGCAGTGCGAGTAAAGGACTACGTACTTTGGCGTCCAACGAGCAGTACTTC. Amino acid sequence: CSASKGLRTLASNEQYF.

The chain joins TRBV20-1 to TRBJ2-3; 9 positions agree with TRBD1. Trimming cost V 4 bases and J 4 bases; bases outside gene matches: 6. In germline, CDR1 is DFQATT, CDR2 SNEGSKA (reference sequence). CDR3 length: 14 amino acids. The CDR3 here is CSATDRGGPDTQYF. The CDR3 nucleotides are TGCAGTGCTACGGACAGGGGCGGTCCAGATACGCAGTATTTT.